Below, one T cell receptor beta chain is given with its context. Its antigen is as yet unknown. The record originates from a study of blood T cells in healthy people across ages. Study-wide results and caveats: TCR beta diversity, measured per million T cells, fell in a roughly linear way with age. Possibly confounding the expanded clonotype changes was the fact that donor CMV status was unknown.

The use of a sample-barcoded 5' primer and a J-beta primer mix characterized a second PCR of about 7 to 12 cycles. MiXCR, run by TCRdb on the 5' RACE reads, gives a single entry per CDR3 protein. Among roughly 2 million distinct CDR3 sequences listed, around half were seen once. The CDR3 has 13 residues. Trimming took off 7 bases at V and 3 bases at J, with 12 bases between the two ends. Looked up from germline, CDR1 is SQVTM and CDR2 is ANQGSEA. This TCR derives from a woman aged 40 to 50 in good health. The sequenced material came from blood. This chain links TRBV29-1 with TRBJ1-4; D call uncertain. The CDR3 sequence: CSAHPGSNEKLFF. CDR3 bases: TGCAGCGCTCACCCGGGCTCTAATGAAAAACTGTTTTTT.